This T cell receptor (beta chain) was identified during a study of cytomegalovirus exposure and HLA in healthy donors. The PCR had 60 Vbeta and 13 Jbeta primers. Generated by immunoSEQ multiplex PCR, the TCRdb table keeps only in-frame clones and is missing some. The repertoire includes some 90,000 clones, about 81% of them detected once, and around 1.5% sits in the top ten. Findings of the study overall: Later analysis identified a missense DCLRE1C variant that was linked to TCR beta V- and J-gene trimming.

V shed 1 base and J shed 3 bases, with 11 bases lying between them. Germline V gene data show CDR1 as SGHDT and CDR2 as YYEEEE. The CDR3 length is 15 residues. A remark on this clone: Its antigen remains unknown.

Likely unrecorded immune exposures existed in these nominally healthy donors. This sequence was found in a man aged 35 to 55 in good health and CMV-seronegative. Sample: PBMCs. V is TRBV5-6 and J is TRBJ1-5; no reliable D call. The CDR3 loop is CASSLKGGSNQPQHF. DNA of the CDR3: TGTGCCAGCAGCTTGAAGGGAGGGTCCAATCAGCCCCAGCATTTT.